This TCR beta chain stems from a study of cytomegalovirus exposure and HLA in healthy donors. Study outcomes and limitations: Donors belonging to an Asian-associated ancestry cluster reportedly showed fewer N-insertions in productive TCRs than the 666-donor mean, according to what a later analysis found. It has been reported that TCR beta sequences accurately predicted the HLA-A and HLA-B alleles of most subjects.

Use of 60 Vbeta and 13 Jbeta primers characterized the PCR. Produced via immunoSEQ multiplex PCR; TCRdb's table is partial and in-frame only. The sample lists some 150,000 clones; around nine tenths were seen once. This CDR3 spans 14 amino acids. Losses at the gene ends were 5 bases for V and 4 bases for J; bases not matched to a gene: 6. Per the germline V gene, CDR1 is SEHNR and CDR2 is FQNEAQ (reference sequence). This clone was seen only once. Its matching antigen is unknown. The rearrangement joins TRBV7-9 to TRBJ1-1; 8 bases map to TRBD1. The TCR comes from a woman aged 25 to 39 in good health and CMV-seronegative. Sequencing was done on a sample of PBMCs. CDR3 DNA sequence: TGTGCCAGCAGCCCTGACAGGGGTTTCACTGAAGCTTTCTTT. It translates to CASSPDRGFTEAFF.